This paragraph reports one T cell receptor (beta chain). Its antigen is unidentified. Produced via immunoSEQ multiplex PCR; TCRdb's table is partial and in-frame only. The data show 750,000 to 1,000,000 clones, roughly 92% seen once. CDR3 length equals 13 residues. V was cut by 7 bases and J by 7 bases, with 17 bases left in between. CDR1 is SGHAT and CDR2 is FQNNGV in the germline V gene. This specimen comes from a study of shared clonotypes between healthy human individuals. Overall study results and limits: Clonotype sharing across a few donors was observed for approximately 5% of naive CD4 clonotypes. Owing to a small donor count, the genetic and exposure-history diversity represented was limited.

Naive CD8 cells lacked CD45RO and underwent positive selection for CCR7, leaving out terminally differentiated effector memory CD45RA+ cells. Every one of the donors was a Caucasian adult that lived in Nashville, Tennessee. The J gene is TRBJ2-7, the V gene TRBV11-2; D may be TRBD1 (5 bases). Sample: naive CD8+ T cells sorted from blood. The TCR comes from a young man in good health. Here the CDR3 reads CASKDTNLREQYF. CDR3 DNA: TGTGCCAGCAAGGACACTAACCTACGTGAGCAGTACTTC.